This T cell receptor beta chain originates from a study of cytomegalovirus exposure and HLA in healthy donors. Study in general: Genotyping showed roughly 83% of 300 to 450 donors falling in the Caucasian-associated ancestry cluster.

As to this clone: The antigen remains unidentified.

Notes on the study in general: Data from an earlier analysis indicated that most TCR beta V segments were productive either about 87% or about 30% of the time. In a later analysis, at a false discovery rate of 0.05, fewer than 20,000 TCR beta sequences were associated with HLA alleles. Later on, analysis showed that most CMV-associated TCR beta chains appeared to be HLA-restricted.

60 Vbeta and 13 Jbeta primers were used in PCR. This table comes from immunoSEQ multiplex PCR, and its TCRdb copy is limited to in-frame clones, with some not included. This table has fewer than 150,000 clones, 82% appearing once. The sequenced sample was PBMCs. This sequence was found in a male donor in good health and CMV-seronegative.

CDR3 region: CASSLAGDSPLHF. The CDR3 bases are TGTGCCAGCAGCTTAGCAGGGGATTCACCCCTCCACTTT. This chain connects TRBV7-3 to TRBJ1-6; tentatively, D is TRBD1 (6 bases). This CDR3 has 13 amino acids. Germline V lookup: CDR1 SGHTA, CDR2 FQGTGA. The V and J ends lost 2 bases and 8 bases respectively, with 7 bases between them.